These 3 T cell receptor beta chains originate from one sample sequenced in a study of Ad26.COV2.S vaccination and SARS-CoV-2 variants. The treatment denotes: around 19 received Ad26.COV2.S at low or high dose, single or two shots; roughly five received placebo; per-sample allocation not given. After the first vaccine or placebo injection, samples were drawn on day 63. The repertoire was sequenced with immunoSEQ multiplex PCR; TCRdb's copy has only in-frame clones and lacks some. This table holds 400,000 or so clones, about nine tenths found once. The material was peripheral blood, obtained in a trial of Ad26.COV2.S vaccine versus placebo. The receptors were gathered from a person between 18 and 59 years old who received the Ad26.COV2.S COVID-19 vaccine or a placebo.

The chain joins TRBV18 to TRBJ2-7; 9 nucleotides align to TRBD2. Losses at the gene ends were 2 bases for V and 0 bases for J; bases not matched to a gene: 5. This CDR3 region has 16 residues. Germline CDR1 is KGHSH and CDR2 is LQKENI. The CDR3 spells CASSPARTSDSYEQYF. DNA for the CDR3: TGTGCCAGCTCACCAGCTCGGACTAGCGACTCCTACGAGCAGTACTTC.

Comments on this clone: At the DNA level, this CDR3 is encoded by other sequences in the same sample as well. The chain employs TRBV7-9 and TRBJ1-5; TRBD1 matches at 7 bases. Germline CDR1 is SEHNR and CDR2 is FQNEAQ (reference sequence). Germline trimming cut 5 bases from V and 4 bases from J; bases unmatched to any gene: 2. This CDR3 has 13 amino acids. The CDR3 bases are TGTGCCAGCAGCCCACAGGGGAATCAGCCCCAGCATTTT. Amino acids: CASSPQGNQPQHF.

The CDR3 DNA reads as TGTGCCCCAACTCCGTGGGGAAGGACTGAAGCTTTCTTT. It is translated as CAPTPWGRTEAFF. The rearrangement uses TRBV24-1 and TRBJ1-1, with D unclear. The V gene's germline CDR1 is KGHDR and CDR2 SFDVKD. This CDR3 is built from 13 residues. The germline V and J ends were trimmed by 12 bases and 5 bases, with 18 bases remaining between them.